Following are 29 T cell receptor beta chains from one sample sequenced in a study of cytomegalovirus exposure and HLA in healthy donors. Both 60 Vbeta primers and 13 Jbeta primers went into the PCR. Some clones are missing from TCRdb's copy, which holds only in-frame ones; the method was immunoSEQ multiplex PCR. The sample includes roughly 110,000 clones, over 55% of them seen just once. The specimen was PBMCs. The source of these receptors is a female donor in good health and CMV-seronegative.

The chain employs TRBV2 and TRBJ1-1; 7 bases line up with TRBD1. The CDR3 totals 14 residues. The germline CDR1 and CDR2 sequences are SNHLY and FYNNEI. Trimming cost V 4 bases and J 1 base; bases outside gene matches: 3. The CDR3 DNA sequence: TGTGCCAGCAGTGCGGCAGGGGGGAACACTGAAGCTTTCTTT. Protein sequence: CASSAAGGNTEAFF. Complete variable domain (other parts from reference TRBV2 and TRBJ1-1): EPEVTQTPSHQVTQMGQEVILRCVPISNHLYFYWYRQILGQKVEFLVSFYNNEISEKSEIFDDQFSVERPDGSNFTLKIRSTKLEDSAMYFCASSAAGGNTEAFFGQGTRLTVV.

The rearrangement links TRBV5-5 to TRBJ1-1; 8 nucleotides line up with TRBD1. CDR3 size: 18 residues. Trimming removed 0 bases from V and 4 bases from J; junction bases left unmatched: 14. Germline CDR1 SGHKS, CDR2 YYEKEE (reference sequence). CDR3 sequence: CASSLDRTGGAGGTEAFF. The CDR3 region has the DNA TGTGCCAGCAGCTTGGATAGAACAGGGGGAGCGGGGGGCACTGAAGCTTTCTTT.

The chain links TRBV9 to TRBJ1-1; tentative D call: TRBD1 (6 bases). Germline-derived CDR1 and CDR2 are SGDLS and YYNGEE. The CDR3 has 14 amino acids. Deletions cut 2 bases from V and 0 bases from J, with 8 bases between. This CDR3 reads CASSVQGMNTEAFF. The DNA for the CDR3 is TGTGCCAGCAGCGTCCAGGGGATGAACACTGAAGCTTTCTTT.

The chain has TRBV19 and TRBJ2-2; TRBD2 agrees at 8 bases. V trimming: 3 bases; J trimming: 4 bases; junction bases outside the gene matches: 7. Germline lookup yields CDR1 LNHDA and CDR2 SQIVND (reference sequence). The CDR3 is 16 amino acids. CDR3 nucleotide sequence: TGTGCCAGTAGTATCGGGGCGGGAGGTTCCACCGGGGAGCTGTTTTTT. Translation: CASSIGAGGSTGELFF.

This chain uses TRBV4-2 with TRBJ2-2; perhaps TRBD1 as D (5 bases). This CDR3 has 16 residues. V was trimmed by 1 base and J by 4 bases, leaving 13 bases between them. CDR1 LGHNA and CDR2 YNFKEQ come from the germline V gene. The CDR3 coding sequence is TGTGCCAGCAGCCAAGTCTTTCCAGGGCTCACCGGGGAGCTGTTTTTT. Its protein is CASSQVFPGLTGELFF.

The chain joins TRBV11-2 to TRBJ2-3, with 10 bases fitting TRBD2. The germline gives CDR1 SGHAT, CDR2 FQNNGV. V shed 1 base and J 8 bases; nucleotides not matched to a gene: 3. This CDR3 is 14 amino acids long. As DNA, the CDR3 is TGTGCCAGCAGCTTAGGAGCGGGAGGGGGTACGCAGTATTTT. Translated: CASSLGAGGGTQYF.

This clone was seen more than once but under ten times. The CDR3 nucleotides read TGCGCCAGCAGCTCACTGGCGGGAGGGCCCCGTAATGAGCAGTTCTTC. Amino acids: CASSSLAGGPRNEQFF. This chain connects TRBV5-1 to TRBJ2-1; 9 bases map to TRBD2. Unmatched junction bases numbered 11, after V lost 3 bases and J lost 7 bases. The germline V gene encodes CDR1 SGHRS and CDR2 YFSETQ. The CDR3 spans 16 residues.

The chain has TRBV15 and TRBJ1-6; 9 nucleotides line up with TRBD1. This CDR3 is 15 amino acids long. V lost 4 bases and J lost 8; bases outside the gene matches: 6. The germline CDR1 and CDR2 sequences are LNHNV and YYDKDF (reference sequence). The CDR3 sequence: CATSTDRDRDSPLHF. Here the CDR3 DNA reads TGTGCCACCAGCACAGACCGGGACAGGGATTCACCCCTCCACTTT. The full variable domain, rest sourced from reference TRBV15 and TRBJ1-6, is DAMVIQNPRYQVTQFGKPVTLSCSQTLNHNVMYWYQQKSSQAPKLLFHYYDKDFNNEADTPDNFQSRRPNTSFCFLDIRSPGLGDTAMYLCATSTDRDRDSPLHFGNGTRLTVT.

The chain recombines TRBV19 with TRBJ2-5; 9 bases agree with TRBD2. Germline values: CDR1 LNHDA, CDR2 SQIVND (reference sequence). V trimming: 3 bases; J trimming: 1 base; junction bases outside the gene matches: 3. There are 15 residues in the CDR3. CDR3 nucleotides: TGTGCCAGTAGTATCGTAGCGGGAGTCCAAGAGACCCAGTACTTC. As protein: CASSIVAGVQETQYF.

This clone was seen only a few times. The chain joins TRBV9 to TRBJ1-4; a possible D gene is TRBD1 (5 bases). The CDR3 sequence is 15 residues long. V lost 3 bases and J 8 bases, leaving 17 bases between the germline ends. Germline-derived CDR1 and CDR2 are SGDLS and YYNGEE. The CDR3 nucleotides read TGTGCCAGCAGCGCCACTGGGGCAGTAGGCGAAAAACTGTTTTTT. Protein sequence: CASSATGAVGEKLFF.

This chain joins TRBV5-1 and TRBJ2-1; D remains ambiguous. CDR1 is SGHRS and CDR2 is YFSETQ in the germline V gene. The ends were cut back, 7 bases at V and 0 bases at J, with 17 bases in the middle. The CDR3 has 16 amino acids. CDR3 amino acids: CASRPGRSSSYNEQFF. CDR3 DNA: TGCGCCAGCCGCCCTGGAAGGAGTAGCTCCTACAATGAGCAGTTCTTC.

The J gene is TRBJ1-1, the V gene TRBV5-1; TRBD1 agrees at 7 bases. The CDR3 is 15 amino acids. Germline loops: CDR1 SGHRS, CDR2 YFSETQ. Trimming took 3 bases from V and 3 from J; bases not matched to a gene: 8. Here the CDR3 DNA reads TGCGCCAGCAGCTGGGACAGCCCCAAAGACACTGAAGCTTTCTTT. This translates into CASSWDSPKDTEAFF. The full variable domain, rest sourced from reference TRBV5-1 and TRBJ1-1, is KAGVTQTPRYLIKTRGQQVTLSCSPISGHRSVSWYQQTPGQGLQFLFEYFSETQRNKGNFPGRFSGRQFSNSRSEMNVSTLELGDSALYLCASSWDSPKDTEAFFGQGTRLTVV.

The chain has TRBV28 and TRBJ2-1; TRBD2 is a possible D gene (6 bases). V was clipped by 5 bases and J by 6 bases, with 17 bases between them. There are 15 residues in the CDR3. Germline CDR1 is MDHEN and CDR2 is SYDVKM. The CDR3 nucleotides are TGTGCCAGCAGTGACACGGGGGTGGGAACCAATGAGCAGTTCTTC. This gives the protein CASSDTGVGTNEQFF. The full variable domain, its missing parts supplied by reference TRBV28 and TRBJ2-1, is DVKVTQSSRYLVKRTGEKVFLECVQDMDHENMFWYRQDPGLGLRLIYFSYDVKMKEKGDIPEGYSVSREKKERFSLILESASTNQTSMYLCASSDTGVGTNEQFFGPGTRLTVL.

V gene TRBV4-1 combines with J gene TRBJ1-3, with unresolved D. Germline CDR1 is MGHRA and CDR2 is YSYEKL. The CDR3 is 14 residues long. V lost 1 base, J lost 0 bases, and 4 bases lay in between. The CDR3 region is CASSQGSSGNTIYF. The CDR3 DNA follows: TGCGCCAGCAGCCAAGGGAGCTCTGGAAACACCATATATTTT.

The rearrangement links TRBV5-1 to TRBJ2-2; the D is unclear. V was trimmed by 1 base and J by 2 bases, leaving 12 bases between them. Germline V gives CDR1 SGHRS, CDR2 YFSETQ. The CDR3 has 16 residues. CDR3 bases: TGCGCCAGCAGCTTGCTGGGCCAGACCAACACCGGGGAGCTGTTTTTT. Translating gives CASSLLGQTNTGELFF.

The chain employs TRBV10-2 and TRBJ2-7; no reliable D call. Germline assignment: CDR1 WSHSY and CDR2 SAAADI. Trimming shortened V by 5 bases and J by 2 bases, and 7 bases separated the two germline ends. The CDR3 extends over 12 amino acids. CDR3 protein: CASSTGTYEQYF. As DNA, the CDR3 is TGCGCCAGCAGTACCGGTACCTACGAGCAGTACTTC.

The chain's CDR3 is CASRESGSSYEQYF. The CDR3, as DNA: TGTGCCAGCAGGGAAAGCGGGAGCTCCTACGAGCAGTACTTC. J is TRBJ2-7 and V is TRBV6-1, with 8 bases aligning to TRBD2. With V trimmed by 6 bases and J by 0 bases, 4 bases remained unmatched. The CDR3 contains 14 residues. Germline assignment: CDR1 MNHNS and CDR2 SASEGT.

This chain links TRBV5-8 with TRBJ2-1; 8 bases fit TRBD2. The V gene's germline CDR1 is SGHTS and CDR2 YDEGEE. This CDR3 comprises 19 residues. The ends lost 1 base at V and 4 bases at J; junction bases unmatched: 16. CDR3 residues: CASSLNGRALSPLYNEQFF. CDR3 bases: TGTGCCAGCAGCTTGAACGGGAGGGCCCTCAGCCCTTTATACAATGAGCAGTTCTTC.

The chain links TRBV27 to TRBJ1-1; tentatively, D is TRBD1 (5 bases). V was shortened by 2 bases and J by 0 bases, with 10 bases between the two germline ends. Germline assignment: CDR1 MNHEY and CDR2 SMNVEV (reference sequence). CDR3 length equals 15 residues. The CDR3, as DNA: TGTGCCAGCAGTTTAGGGCAGGGCTTGAACACTGAAGCTTTCTTT. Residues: CASSLGQGLNTEAFF.

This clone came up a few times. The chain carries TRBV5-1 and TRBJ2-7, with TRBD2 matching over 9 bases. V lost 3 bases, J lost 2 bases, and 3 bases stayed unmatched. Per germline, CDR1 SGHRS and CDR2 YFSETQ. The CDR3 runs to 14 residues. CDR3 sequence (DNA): TGCGCCAGCAGCTCCCGGACTAGCGCCTACGAGCAGTACTTC. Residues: CASSSRTSAYEQYF.

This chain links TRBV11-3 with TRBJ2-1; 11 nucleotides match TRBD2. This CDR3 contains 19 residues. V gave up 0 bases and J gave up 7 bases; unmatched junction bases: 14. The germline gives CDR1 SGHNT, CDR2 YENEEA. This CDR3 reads CASSLEGSGRALDGNEQFF. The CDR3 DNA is TGTGCCAGCAGCTTAGAAGGTAGCGGGAGGGCTTTGGATGGTAATGAGCAGTTCTTC.

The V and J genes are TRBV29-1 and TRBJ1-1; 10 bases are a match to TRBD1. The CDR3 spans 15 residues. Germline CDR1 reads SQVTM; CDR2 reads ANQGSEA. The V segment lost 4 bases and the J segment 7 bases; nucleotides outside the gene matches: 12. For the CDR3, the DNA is TGCAGCGTTGCTAATTGGGACAGGGGCATTCGTGAAGCTTTCTTT. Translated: CSVANWDRGIREAFF.

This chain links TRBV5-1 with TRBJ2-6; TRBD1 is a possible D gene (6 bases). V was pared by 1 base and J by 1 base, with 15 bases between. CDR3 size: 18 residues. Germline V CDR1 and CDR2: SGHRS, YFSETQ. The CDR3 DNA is TGCGCCAGCAGCTTGTTTGGCAGGGGCTCTTCTGGGGCCAACGTCCTGACTTTC. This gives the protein CASSLFGRGSSGANVLTF.

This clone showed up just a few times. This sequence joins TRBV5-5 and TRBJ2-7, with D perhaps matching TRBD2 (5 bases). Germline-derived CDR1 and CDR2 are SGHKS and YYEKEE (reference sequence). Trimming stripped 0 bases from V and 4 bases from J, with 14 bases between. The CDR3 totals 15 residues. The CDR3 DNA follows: TGTGCCAGCAGCTTGGAGGCTAGCCCAAGGTACGAGCAGTACTTC. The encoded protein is CASSLEASPRYEQYF.

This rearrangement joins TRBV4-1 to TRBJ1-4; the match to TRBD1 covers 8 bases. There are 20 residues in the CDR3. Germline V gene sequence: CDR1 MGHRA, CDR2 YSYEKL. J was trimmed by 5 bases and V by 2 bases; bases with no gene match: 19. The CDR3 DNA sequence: TGCGCCAGCAGCCAAAAGGACCCCGCCTTATCGACAGGGGCGAATGAAAAACTGTTTTTT. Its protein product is CASSQKDPALSTGANEKLFF.

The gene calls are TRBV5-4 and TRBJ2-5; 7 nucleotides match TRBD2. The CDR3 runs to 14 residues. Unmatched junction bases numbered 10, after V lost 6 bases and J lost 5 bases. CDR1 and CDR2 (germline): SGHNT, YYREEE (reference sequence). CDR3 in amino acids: CASTRAGVGETQYF. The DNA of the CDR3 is TGTGCCAGCACCCGGGCGGGAGTGGGGGAGACCCAGTACTTC.

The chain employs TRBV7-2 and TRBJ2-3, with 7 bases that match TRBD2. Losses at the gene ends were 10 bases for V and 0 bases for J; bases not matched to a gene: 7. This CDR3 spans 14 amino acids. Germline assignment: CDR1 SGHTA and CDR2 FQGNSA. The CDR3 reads CATLLAPSTDTQYF. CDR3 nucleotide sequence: TGTGCCACCCTACTAGCGCCCAGCACAGATACGCAGTATTTT. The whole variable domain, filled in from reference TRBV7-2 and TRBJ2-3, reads GAGVSQSPSNKVTEKGKDVELRCDPISGHTALYWYRQSLGQGLEFLIYFQGNSAPDKSGLPSDRFSAERTGGSVSTLTIQRTQQEDSAVYLCATLLAPSTDTQYFGPGTRLTVL.

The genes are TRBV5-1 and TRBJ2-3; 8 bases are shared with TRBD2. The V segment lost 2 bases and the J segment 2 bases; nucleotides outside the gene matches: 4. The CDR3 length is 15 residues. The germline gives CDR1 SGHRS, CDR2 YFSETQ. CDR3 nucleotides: TGCGCCAGCAGCTTAATACTAGCGGTCACAGATACGCAGTATTTT. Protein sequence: CASSLILAVTDTQYF.

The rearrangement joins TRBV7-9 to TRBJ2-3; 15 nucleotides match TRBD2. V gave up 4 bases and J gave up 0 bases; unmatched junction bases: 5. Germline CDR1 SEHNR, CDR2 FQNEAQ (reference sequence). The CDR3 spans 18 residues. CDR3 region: CASSYGTSGRLSTDTQYF. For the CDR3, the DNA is TGTGCCAGCAGCTATGGGACTAGCGGGAGGTTGAGCACAGATACGCAGTATTTT.